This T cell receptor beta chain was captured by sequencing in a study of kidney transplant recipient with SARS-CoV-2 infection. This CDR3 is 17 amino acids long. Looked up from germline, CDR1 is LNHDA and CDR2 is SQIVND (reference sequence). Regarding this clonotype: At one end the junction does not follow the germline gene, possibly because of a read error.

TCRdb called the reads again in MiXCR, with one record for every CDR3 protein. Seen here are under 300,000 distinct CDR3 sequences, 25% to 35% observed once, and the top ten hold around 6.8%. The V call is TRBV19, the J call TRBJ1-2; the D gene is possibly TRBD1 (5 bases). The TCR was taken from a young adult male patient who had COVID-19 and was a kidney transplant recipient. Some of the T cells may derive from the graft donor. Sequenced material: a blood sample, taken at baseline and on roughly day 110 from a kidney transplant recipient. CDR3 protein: CAGSKGRTNRKTYGYTF. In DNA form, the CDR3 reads TGTGCCGGTAGTAAAGGAAGGACAAATCGAAAGACCTATGGCTACACCTTC.